This T cell receptor (beta chain) was sequenced in a study of shared clonotypes between healthy human individuals. Study-level results: Across a handful of donors, naive CD4 shared around 5.3%, naive CD8 around 3.8%, memory CD4 over 2%, memory CD8 about 0.4%. Despite large depth, sorted-subset datasets appeared incompletely sequenced. Among donors, sharing of clonotypes was expected to be affected by sequencing depth. The diversity represented, both genetic and in exposure history, was limited by few donors.

This table comes from immunoSEQ multiplex PCR, and its TCRdb copy is limited to in-frame clones, with some not included. Here the sample spans over a million clones, 95% to 99% being singletons. This clone has only one observation. Its cognate antigen is unknown. Sequencing input: naive CD4+ T cells sorted from blood. Noted subset: CD45RA+ positively selected. The sequence came from a man aged 30 to 45 in good health.

CDR3 sequence reads: CASRLDGTSYNEQFF. CDR3 nucleotide sequence: TGCGCCAGCAGGCTAGACGGAACCTCCTACAATGAGCAGTTCTTC. The chain employs TRBV5-1 and TRBJ2-1; no firm D call. Germline CDR1 reads SGHRS; CDR2 reads YFSETQ. The CDR3 is made up of 15 amino acids. V was shortened by 5 bases and J by 0 bases, with 12 bases between the two germline ends.